The 5 T cell receptor beta chains reported below all come from one sample, sequenced in a study of CD8 T cells in Susac syndrome. cDNA came from about 0.5 to 1 ug RNA primed by random hexamers. TCRdb re-called the immunoSEQ multiplex PCR reads through MiXCR, storing one row per CDR3 protein. This table holds under 110,000 distinct CDR3 sequences, roughly 95% found once. The specimen was CD8+ T cells from PBMCs. Every receptor here comes from a human donor with Susac syndrome.

The chain links TRBV9 to TRBJ1-5; no firm D call. The germline V and J ends were trimmed by 0 bases and 6 bases, with 10 bases remaining between them. From germline, CDR1 is SGDLS and CDR2 YYNGEE. CDR3 size: 14 residues. The CDR3 coding sequence is TGTGCCAGCAGCGTAGGTGGTCGCTTTCAGCCCCAGCATTTT. This gives the protein CASSVGGRFQPQHF. Using reference TRBV9 and TRBJ1-5 for the parts outside the CDR3, the full variable domain is DSGVTQTPKHLITATGQRVTLRCSPRSGDLSVYWYQQSLDQGLQFLIQYYNGEERAKGNILERFSAQQFPDLHSELNLSSLELGDSALYFCASSVGGRFQPQHFGDGTRLSIL.

This clonotype has only a few counts. The rearrangement links TRBV6-1 to TRBJ1-6; D not resolved. The CDR3 totals 13 residues. The ends were cut back, 10 bases at V and 5 bases at J, with 12 bases in the middle. Germline loops: CDR1 MNHNS, CDR2 SASEGT. DNA of the CDR3: TGTGCCACCTGGGAGACCGATAATTCACCCCTCCACTTT. Translation gives CATWETDNSPLHF.

The rearrangement links TRBV6-5 to TRBJ2-5, with 7 bases aligning to TRBD2. This CDR3 comprises 15 residues. Trimming removed 2 bases from V and 5 bases from J; junction bases left unmatched: 8. Germline assignment: CDR1 MNHEY and CDR2 SVGAGI. CDR3 bases: TGTGCCAGCAGTTACGTTGGGGAGCGGGGCGAGACCCAGTACTTC. This encodes CASSYVGERGETQYF.

V is TRBV12-3 or TRBV12-4 and J is TRBJ1-6; 9 positions agree with TRBD1. J was trimmed by 10 bases and V by 8 bases; bases with no gene match: 6. The CDR3 covers 13 residues. CDR3 DNA: TGTGCCAGCGGGGGGACAGGGCTATCACCCCTCCACTTT. Translation: CASGGTGLSPLHF.

The gene calls are TRBV9 and TRBJ2-7, with a possible D match to TRBD2 (5 bases). CDR1 SGDLS and CDR2 YYNGEE come from the germline V gene. The CDR3 spans 12 residues. Trimming took off 3 bases at V and 9 bases at J, with 13 bases between the two ends. The CDR3 spells CASSALLGVQYF. The CDR3 DNA sequence: TGTGCCAGCAGCGCCCTACTAGGAGTGCAGTACTTC.